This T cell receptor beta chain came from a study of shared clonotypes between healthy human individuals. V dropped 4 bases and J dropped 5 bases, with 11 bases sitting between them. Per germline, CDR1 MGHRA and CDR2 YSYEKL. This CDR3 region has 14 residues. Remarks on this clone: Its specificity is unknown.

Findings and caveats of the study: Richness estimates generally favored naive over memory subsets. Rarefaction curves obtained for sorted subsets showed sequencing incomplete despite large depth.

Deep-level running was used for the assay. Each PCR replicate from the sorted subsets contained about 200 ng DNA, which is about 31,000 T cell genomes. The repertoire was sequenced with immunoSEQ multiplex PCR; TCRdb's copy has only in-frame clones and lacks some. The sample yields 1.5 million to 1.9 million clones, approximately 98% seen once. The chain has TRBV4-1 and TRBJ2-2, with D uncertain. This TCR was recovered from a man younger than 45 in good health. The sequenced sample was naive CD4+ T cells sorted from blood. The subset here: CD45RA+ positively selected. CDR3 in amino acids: CASSLSDETGELFF. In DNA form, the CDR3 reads TGCGCCAGCAGCCTATCGGACGAGACCGGGGAGCTGTTTTTT.